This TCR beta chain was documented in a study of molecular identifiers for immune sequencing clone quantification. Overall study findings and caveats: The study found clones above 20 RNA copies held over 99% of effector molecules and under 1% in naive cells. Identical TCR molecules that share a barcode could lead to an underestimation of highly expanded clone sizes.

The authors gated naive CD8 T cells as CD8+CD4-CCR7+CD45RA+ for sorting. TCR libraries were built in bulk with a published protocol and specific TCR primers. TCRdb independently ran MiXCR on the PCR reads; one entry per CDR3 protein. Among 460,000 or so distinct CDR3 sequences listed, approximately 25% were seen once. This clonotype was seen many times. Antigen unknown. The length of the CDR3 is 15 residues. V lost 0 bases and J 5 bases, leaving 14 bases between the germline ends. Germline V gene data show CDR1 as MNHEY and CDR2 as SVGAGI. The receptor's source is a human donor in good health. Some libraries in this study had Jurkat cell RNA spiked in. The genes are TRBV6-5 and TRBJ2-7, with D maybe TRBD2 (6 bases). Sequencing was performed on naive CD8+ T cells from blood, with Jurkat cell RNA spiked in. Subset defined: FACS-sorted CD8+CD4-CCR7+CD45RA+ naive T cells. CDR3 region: CASSYSGGTDDEQYF. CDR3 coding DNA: TGTGCCAGCAGTTACTCAGGTGGGACTGACGACGAGCAGTACTTC.